This is a list of T cell receptor beta chains from one sample in a study of T cells in Graves' hyperthyroidism and ophthalmopathy. TCRdb re-called the multiplex PCR reads through MiXCR, storing one row per CDR3 protein. The data contain roughly 600,000 distinct CDR3 sequences, approximately 15% of them seen just once; the ten biggest clones take up about an eighth. The sequencing input was blood. These receptors were obtained from a woman aged 45-59 years with Graves' ophthalmopathy. CDR3s include the opening cysteine and the closing phenylalanine or tryptophan. Each record gives: J gene, V gene, clone size, CDR3 length, D gene, CDR3 DNA, CDR3 protein. The D gene is left open where the match is weak. Expanded clones are given a class, and other clones once, few, many or no size at all.

TRBJ2-7 | TRBV13 | few | 15 | . | TGTGCCAGCAGCAAGGACTCTCGGAGCTCCTACGAGCAGTACTTC | CASSKDSRSSYEQYF
TRBJ1-3 | TRBV7-9 | . | 15 | . | TGTGCCAGCAGCCAATTGGGGGGCTCTGGAAACACCATATATTTT | CASSQLGGSGNTIYF
TRBJ2-1 | TRBV29-1 | . | 13 | . | TGCAGCGTTGAGGCTAGGAGGGTCAATGAGCAGTTCTTC | CSVEARRVNEQFF
TRBJ2-1 | TRBV7-2 | many | 18 | . | TGTGCCAGCAGCTTAGGAGGCTGGGGCTGGAGCTCCTACAATGAGCAGTTCTTC | CASSLGGWGWSSYNEQFF
TRBJ2-7 | TRBV20-1 | many | 14 | TRBD2 | TGCAGTGCTGCTAAAACGGGAGGGTTAGACGAGCAGTACTTC | CSAAKTGGLDEQYF
TRBJ2-7 | TRBV11-2 | . | 17 | . | TGTGCCAGCAGCTTTAGGCTAGCGGACACGGGGGCCCACGAGCAGTACTTC | CASSFRLADTGAHEQYF
TRBJ1-2 | TRBV4-1 | . | 17 | TRBD1 | TGCGCCAGCAGCCAAGTCTTCTCTACAGGGGACGACTATGGCTACACCTTC | CASSQVFSTGDDYGYTF
TRBJ2-3 | TRBV29-1 | . | 13 | . | TGCAGCGTTGTCCGGGGGCGCACAGATACGCAGTATTTT | CSVVRGRTDTQYF
TRBJ2-7 | TRBV12-3/TRBV12-4 | . | 16 | TRBD2 | TGTGCCAGCAGTCCCCGGGGACTAGATTCATTTTACGAGCAGTACTTC | CASSPRGLDSFYEQYF
TRBJ2-1 | TRBV20-1 | many | 15 | . | TGCAGTGCTAGAGATTCAAAAGCGTCACAGGAAGAGCAGTTCTTC | CSARDSKASQEEQFF
TRBJ2-1 | TRBV6-2/TRBV6-3 | few | 21 | TRBD2 | TGTGCCAGCAGTTATCCGGGACTAGCGGGAGGTCTCAGCGGGACCTACAATGAGCAGTTCTTC | CASSYPGLAGGLSGTYNEQFF
TRBJ2-1 | TRBV7-9 | many | 16 | TRBD2 | TGTGCCAGCAGCACAAGGACTAGCGGGAGTATGAATGAGCAGTTCTTC | CASSTRTSGSMNEQFF
TRBJ2-3 | TRBV6-2/TRBV6-3 | many | 15 | TRBD1 | TGTGCCAGCAGTTACGGGGACAGGGACATAGATACGCAGTATTTT | CASSYGDRDIDTQYF
TRBJ2-2 | TRBV13 | many | 17 | TRBD2 | TGTGCCAGCAGCTTAGTAGGCGGACTAGAGGGGACCGGGGAGCTGTTTTTT | CASSLVGGLEGTGELFF
TRBJ2-7 | TRBV28 | many | 14 | . | TGTGCCAGCAGTGAGGACCAGACCTCCTACGAGCAGTACTTC | CASSEDQTSYEQYF
TRBJ2-2 | TRBV27 | . | 18 | TRBD2 | TGTGCCAGCAGTTTCCGCACCACTAGCGGGAGGGCCACCGGGGAGCTGTTTTTT | CASSFRTTSGRATGELFF
TRBJ2-7 | TRBV2 | . | 13 | . | TGTGCCAGCAGTGAACACATCTCCTACGAGCAGTACTTC | CASSEHISYEQYF
TRBJ2-3 | TRBV6-2/TRBV6-3 | . | 16 | . | TGTGCCAGCAGGGAGATGGCGGGGCGACGCACAGATACGCAGTATTTT | CASREMAGRRTDTQYF
TRBJ2-7 | TRBV3-1 | many | 11 | . | TGTGCCAGCAGCCAAGACTACGAGCAGTACTTC | CASSQDYEQYF
TRBJ2-2 | TRBV6-1 | . | 15 | TRBD2 | TGTGCCAGCAACCCCCTTAGCGGGAATTCCGGGGAGCTGTTTTTT | CASNPLSGNSGELFF
TRBJ1-1 | TRBV7-2 | many | 10 | . | TGTGCCAGCAGCCCCCCACGAGCTTTCTTT | CASSPPRAFF
TRBJ2-1 | TRBV18 | many | 16 | . | TGTGCCAGCTCACCATTAGTTACGGGACAAACCAATGAGCAGTTCTTC | CASSPLVTGQTNEQFF
TRBJ1-2 | TRBV7-8 | few | 13 | . | TGTGCCAGCAGCGAACACAGCTTCTATGGCTACACCTTC | CASSEHSFYGYTF
TRBJ1-5 | TRBV12-3/TRBV12-4 | many | 12 | . | TGTGCCAGCGGGACAAGAAATCAGCCCCAGCATTTT | CASGTRNQPQHF
TRBJ2-1 | TRBV7-6 | . | 18 | . | TGTGCCAGCAGCCTTTTACCGATAGCGGCAAGCTCCTACAATGAGCAGTTCTTC | CASSLLPIAASSYNEQFF
TRBJ2-4 | TRBV2 | many | 15 | . | TGTGCCAGCAGTACAGGGATACTAGGAAACGCCATTCAGTACTTC | CASSTGILGNAIQYF
TRBJ2-3 | TRBV20-1 | . | 14 | TRBD1 | TGCAGTGCTGAGGACAGGGGGCGGGTAGATACGCAGTATTTT | CSAEDRGRVDTQYF
TRBJ2-2 | TRBV27 | few | 12 | . | TGTGCCAGCAAGCGACCCACCGGGGAGCTGTTTTTT | CASKRPTGELFF
TRBJ2-1 | TRBV28 | many | 17 | TRBD2 | TGTGCCAGCAGTTTAGGGGGACTAGCGGGAGGGGGCGATGAGCAGTTCTTC | CASSLGGLAGGGDEQFF
TRBJ2-7 | TRBV6-2/TRBV6-3 | . | 19 | TRBD1 | TGTGCCAGCAGTTCCCGCCGGGACAGGGGGCGCGTCAGCTCCTACGAGCAGTACTTC | CASSSRRDRGRVSSYEQYF
TRBJ2-1 | TRBV20-1 | many | 18 | TRBD2 | TGCAGTGCTAGACGAAAGACTAGCGGGAGGGTCGTTCTCTATGAGCAGTTCTTC | CSARRKTSGRVVLYEQFF
TRBJ2-2 | TRBV6-1 | . | 15 | TRBD1 | TGTGCCAGCATCTCGGGCAGGGGGCGAGCCGGGGAGCTGTTTTTT | CASISGRGRAGELFF
TRBJ2-2 | TRBV4-3 | . | 18 | TRBD1 | TGCGCCAGCAGCCAAGAAGGTGGGCAGGGGGCGTGGACCGGGGAGCTGTTTTTT | CASSQEGGQGAWTGELFF
TRBJ2-5 | TRBV7-9 | few | 13 | . | TGTGCCAGCAGGCGGGACATTCGAGGGACCCAGTACTTC | CASRRDIRGTQYF
TRBJ2-3 | TRBV19 | few | 15 | . | TGTGCCAGTACTAAACAGACTGTGGGGGCAGATACGCAGTATTTT | CASTKQTVGADTQYF
TRBJ2-1 | TRBV7-9 | many | 15 | TRBD2 | TGTGCCAGCAGCGATAGCGGGAGACCCTACAATGAGCAGTTCTTC | CASSDSGRPYNEQFF
TRBJ2-7 | TRBV3-1 | many | 15 | TRBD1 | TGTGCCAGCAGCCCTCCGGGACAGAGATCCTACGAGCAGTACTTC | CASSPPGQRSYEQYF
TRBJ2-3 | TRBV14 | few | 16 | . | TGTGCCAGCAGCCAAGACCAGCTTTGGGGCACAGATACGCAGTATTTT | CASSQDQLWGTDTQYF
TRBJ2-2 | TRBV6-1 | few | 16 | . | TGTGCCAGCAGTAAGAGGACGGGACTGAACACCGGGGAGCTGTTTTTT | CASSKRTGLNTGELFF
TRBJ1-1 | TRBV9 | many | 13 | . | TGTGCCAGCAGCGTAGTACCAGGATCTGAAGCTTTCTTT | CASSVVPGSEAFF
TRBJ2-1 | TRBV7-2 | many | 12 | . | TGTGCCAGCAGCTCGGACTCTTTGGAGCAGTTCTTC | CASSSDSLEQFF
TRBJ2-7 | TRBV27 | many | 15 | . | TGTGCCAGCAGTTATACCGTTGGGTTTGACCACGAGCAGTACTTC | CASSYTVGFDHEQYF
TRBJ2-5 | TRBV10-3 | . | 12 | TRBD1 | TGTGCCATCAGTGACAGGGGGGAGACCCAGTACTTC | CAISDRGETQYF
TRBJ2-7 | TRBV20-1 | many | 13 | . | TGCAGTGCTGTGACTAGAGAGGGGAACGAGCAGTACTTC | CSAVTREGNEQYF
TRBJ2-7 | TRBV2 | many | 15 | TRBD1 | TGTGCCAGCAGGGGATTACGGGACAGGGGCTACGAGCAGTACTTC | CASRGLRDRGYEQYF